This entry concerns a single T cell receptor (beta chain). The antigen this receptor binds is unknown. Germline and junction disagree at one end, which may indicate a read error. The library was built by means of 5' RACE. The sequencer listed for this sample is Illumina HiSeq 2500. The second PCR ran for roughly 7 to 11 cycles and used a J-beta primer mix along with a sample-barcoded 5' primer. A unique molecular identifier was introduced onto each TCR beta cDNA molecule by a template-switch 5' adaptor carrying 12 random nucleotides. At least 3 million CDR3-containing paired-end reads were obtained from each sample. All of the RNA was converted into first-strand cDNA using the Mint cDNA synthesis kit, with a TRBC-specific oligonucleotide serving as the primer. Following uracil-DNA glycosylase treatment, all cDNA underwent a first 18-cycle PCR with the universal primers M1SS and BC2_uni_R. On the authors' methods: For normalization, 1 million high-quality reads, each with a distinct molecular identifier, were randomly selected from each sample. Instead of being binned into consensus sequences, reads with shared molecular identifiers were discarded. MiTCR, with a Q25 quality threshold and the strictest error-elimination algorithm, was used for CDR3 identification, clonotype clustering and error correction. A nonparametric unseen species model using Euler transformation provided a lower-bound estimate of total TCR beta diversity. TCRdb trimmed public reads at Q25 via fastp, called clones via MiXCR and kept in-frame beta chains. Each entry merges the rows of one CDR3 protein and shows their most common DNA and genes. TCRdb assigned the V and J calls; the authors' analysis was not used. This sample holds around 1,000,000 distinct CDR3 sequences; about two fifths were observed only once. The ten largest clones capture around 13% of the sample.

For CDR1 and CDR2, the germline V gene lists MNHNS and SASEGT. The CDR3 covers 17 residues, taking in both the cysteine and the phenylalanine. The DNA shown is the 51-base CDR3, in frame from base 1. Donors were 39 systemically healthy Caucasian individuals from Russia aged roughly 6 to 100 years. Each donor gave 9.5 to 10 milliliters of peripheral blood, drawn into EDTA-treated Vacutainer tubes. Ficoll-Paque density-gradient centrifugation was used to isolate PBMCs, with at least 6.5 million per sample. Trizol reagent was used to extract total RNA from PBMCs, with at least 5 micrograms per sample. Naive CD45RAhigh/CD27high T cell percentages were measured by flow cytometry on a PBMC aliquot from every donor. The sample belongs to a study of blood T cells in healthy people across ages (dated by TCRdb to 2015 to 2017). With respect to the entire study: In model experiments, roughly one uniquely barcoded TCR beta cDNA molecule per two T cells was captured by template switching. Using deep sequencing normalized with unique cDNA molecular identifiers, the study measured how TCR beta repertoire diversity changes with age. The donors were divided into four age groups: young (average 16 years), middle-aged (approximately 42), aged (about 62) and long-lived (more than 75). To avoid experimental bias, donors of different ages were distributed randomly across sequencing lanes. The study analyzed two additional independent replicas of 1 million unique cDNA reads from the same blood draw for two donors, one aged 18 to 30 and one aged 80 or older. The full study reports these points: Observed TCR beta diversity correlated strongly with the percentage of naive T cells measured by flow cytometry. Observed TCR beta diversity per million T cells fell roughly linearly with age, and a significant reduction was already apparent by age roughly 41. Because the CMV infection status of the donors was unknown, age-related changes in expanded clonotypes may potentially have been confounded. Estimates of total diversity based on one million sequenced T cells were considered lower bounds and underestimates. Compared with the aged group, the long-lived group had more naive CD4+ T cells, fewer expanded clones and increased TCR diversity, suggesting age selection. Since profiling was done on bulk unsorted PBMCs, naive and antigen-experienced compartments could not be conclusively compared.

Specimen: blood. This receptor chain uses TRBV6-1 and TRBJ2-1, and 8 bases in between align with TRBD1. This receptor was obtained from a man younger than 35 in good health. The DNA sequence is as follows: TGTGCCAGCAGTGAATACAAAGACAGGGGAACCTACAATGGGCAGTTCTTC. This encodes CASSEYKDRGTYNGQFF.